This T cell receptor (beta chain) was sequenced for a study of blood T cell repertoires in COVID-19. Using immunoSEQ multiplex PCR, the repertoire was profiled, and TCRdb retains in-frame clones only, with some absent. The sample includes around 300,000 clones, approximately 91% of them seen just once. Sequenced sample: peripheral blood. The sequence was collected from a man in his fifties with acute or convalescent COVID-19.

CDR3 in amino acids: CASSLDRGANTEAFF. DNA of the CDR3: TGTGCCAGCAGCTTAGATCGGGGGGCAAACACTGAAGCTTTCTTT. The rearrangement links TRBV7-2 to TRBJ1-1; D perhaps matches TRBD1 (6 bases). The germline gives CDR1 SGHTA, CDR2 FQGNSA. Trimming left V 1 base short and J 2 bases short, with 11 bases between. This CDR3 is 15 amino acids long.